This TCR beta chain stems from a study of identical twins. Regarding the study as a whole: Models underpredicted monozygotic twin sharing of out-of-frame TCR alpha.

This clonotype was counted a few times. The antigen is undetermined. Unique molecular identifiers were present on the cDNA, and a universal primer site came from template switching. TCRdb redid the calling of the 5' RACE reads with MiXCR, one entry per CDR3 protein. Of 400,000 to 600,000 distinct CDR3 sequences listed, about 20% are singletons. The CDR3 spans 13 residues. Germline CDR1 and CDR2: DFQATT and SNEGSKA (reference sequence). V was pared by 3 bases and J by 7 bases, with 13 bases between. Only healthy Caucasians were included as donors. These records were also assigned to another study, of yellow fever vaccine responses in identical twins. Per that paper: Reportedly, twins showed a vaccine T cell response that looked partly convergent and partly personalized.

Sequencing was carried out using CD4+ T cells sorted from blood. The origin of this receptor is a woman aged 18-29 years in good health. The rearrangement joins TRBV20-1 to TRBJ2-1; D is perhaps TRBD2 (6 bases). This CDR3 reads CSARVEGANEQFF. DNA for the CDR3: TGCAGTGCTAGGGTGGAGGGCGCGAATGAGCAGTTCTTC.